This T cell receptor beta chain was sequenced for a study of post-analysis software for immune sequencing data. Looking at the study overall: The courses of disease that were included comprised relapsing-remitting, secondary progressive and progressive-relapsing multiple sclerosis.

Per the germline V gene, CDR1 is MNHEY and CDR2 is SVGEGT. The CDR3 totals 16 residues. The authors incorporated unique molecular identifiers into the TCR beta cDNA libraries. One entry per CDR3 protein results from TCRdb running MiXCR on the PCR reads. The sample has around 400,000 distinct CDR3 sequences, about a third seen once. As concerns this clonotype: Its target is unknown.

The study's findings and limits: The five TRBV segments detected at higher frequency in patients than in controls included TRBV5-6, TRBV5-1 and TRBV20-1. Samples from one preparation batch, clustered by F measure, grouped strongly together.

V and J are TRBV6-2 or TRBV6-3 and TRBJ2-7, with TRBD1 identical over 12 bases. The J call is in doubt because the DNA end fits TRBJ2-5 better. The origin of this receptor is a girl aged 10-17 years with multiple sclerosis. Specimen: blood. The CDR3 sequence: CASRFSSGTGGLTQYF. For the CDR3, the DNA is TGTGCCAGCAGATTCTCTAGTGGGACAGGGGGCTTGACCCAGTACTTC.